This T cell receptor beta chain was sequenced in a study of blood T cell repertoires in COVID-19. Study-level background: T cells, B-cell-depleted T cells, or PBMCs provided the cDNA or gDNA that served as material.

V gave up 1 base and J gave up 5 bases; unmatched junction bases: 4. CDR1 and CDR2 from the germline V gene are SGHTA and FQGNSA. The length of the CDR3 is 14 residues. Seattle's cohort entered during active infection and was followed longitudinally. Produced via immunoSEQ multiplex PCR; TCRdb's table is partial and in-frame only. The sample shows almost 250,000 clones, roughly 86% of them seen only once. The gene calls are TRBV7-2 and TRBJ1-2, with 7 bases identical to TRBD1. The receptor's source is a woman aged 80 or over with COVID-19, enrolled during active disease. Sequenced material: peripheral blood. This CDR3 reads CASSLEGARYGYTF. Here the CDR3 DNA reads TGTGCCAGCAGCTTAGAGGGGGCGAGGTATGGCTACACCTTC. The full variable domain, its missing parts supplied by reference TRBV7-2 and TRBJ1-2, is GAGVSQSPSNKVTEKGKDVELRCDPISGHTALYWYRQSLGQGLEFLIYFQGNSAPDKSGLPSDRFSAERTGGSVSTLTIQRTQQEDSAVYLCASSLEGARYGYTFGSGTRLTVV.